The TCR beta chain under discussion was sequenced for a study of beta chain features in type 1 diabetes. Expressed TCRB transcripts were sequenced, since all the RNA that had been isolated was reverse transcribed. Only in-frame clones appear in the TCRdb table, and some are missing; sequencing was by immunoSEQ multiplex PCR. The sample consists of roughly 150,000 clones, about 8.1% of them appearing once. The study, taken as a whole, reports: Fewer junction insertions and more nucleotide deletions appeared in type 1 diabetes patients. For patients and controls alike, PCR might favor shorter templates to the same degree.

As to this clone: Its antigen is unknown.

One heparinised draw of blood, averaging around 100 mL, came from each donor. The origin of this receptor is a man between 18 and 29 years old in good health. The specimen sequenced was central memory CD4+ T cells from blood.

CDR3 bases: TGTGCCAGCAGTGAAGGGTATACCGGGGGAAATCAGCCCCAGCATTTT. This encodes CASSEGYTGGNQPQHF. The chain links TRBV2 to TRBJ1-5; tentative D call: TRBD1 (5 bases). The V gene lost 1 base and the J gene lost 4 bases, with 14 bases spanning the gap. This CDR3 spans 16 amino acids. CDR1 and CDR2 from the germline V gene are SNHLY and FYNNEI.